This entry describes one T cell receptor (beta chain). As yet, its antigen is unknown. Time point noted: week 3, after first cycle of checkpoint inhibitor. One draw preceded checkpoint blockade; another followed its first cycle at week 3. Response was assessed by RECIST 1.1 at 12 weeks, except two rapid progressors. Sequencing used immunoSEQ multiplex PCR; TCRdb keeps in-frame clones, though not all of them. The sample carries some 9,100 clones, over 75% recorded once. The V segment lost 4 bases and the J segment 0 bases; nucleotides outside the gene matches: 5. This CDR3 comprises 16 residues. Per the germline V gene, CDR1 is MNHEY and CDR2 is SMNVEV (reference sequence). The sample originates from a study of blood T cell dynamics during melanoma immunotherapy. General study points: It remained unknown if the driving T cell clones were melanoma-specific.

Here the sequenced sample was blood, taken from a patient treated with checkpoint blockade. This chain connects TRBV27 to TRBJ1-4, with TRBD1 matching over 7 bases. The source of this sequence is a human donor with melanoma. The CDR3 spells CASSSDRAATNEKLFF. DNA for the CDR3: TGTGCCAGCAGTTCCGACAGGGCCGCAACTAATGAAAAACTGTTTTTT.